These 10 T cell receptor beta chains share one sample of origin, sequenced in a study of HIV-infected patients and healthy controls. From the 5' RACE reads, TCRdb called clonotypes with MiXCR, one entry per CDR3 protein. The sample contains 60,000 to 75,000 distinct CDR3 sequences, about 16% of which appear only once. Sequenced material: CD4+ T cells from blood. The receptors derive from a human donor in good health.

This clonotype rates as medium-sized (0.01 to 0.1%). The rearrangement joins TRBV6-2 or TRBV6-3 to TRBJ1-2; TRBD1 agrees at 8 bases. This CDR3 has 16 amino acids. Germline V gene sequence: CDR1 MNHEY, CDR2 SVGEGT. Trimming removed 6 bases from V and 4 bases from J; junction bases left unmatched: 13. In nucleotides, the CDR3 is TGTGCCAGCAGGCGGACAGGGACAACGACTAGCTATGGCTACACCTTC. It codes for CASRRTGTTTSYGYTF.

The chain employs TRBV6-6 and TRBJ2-7; 7 bases are shared with TRBD2. Losses at the gene ends were 6 bases for V and 2 bases for J; bases not matched to a gene: 10. The length of the CDR3 is 15 residues. Germline V gene sequence: CDR1 MNHNY, CDR2 SVGAGI (reference sequence). Written as DNA, the CDR3 is TGTGCCAGCAGGGGGGGGGGAAGGCGGCCCTACGAGCAGTACTTC. This sequence encodes CASRGGGRRPYEQYF.

The genes are TRBV7-8 and TRBJ2-3; a possible D gene is TRBD2 (6 bases). This CDR3 has 13 amino acids. Trimming took off 5 bases at V and 4 bases at J, with 10 bases between the two ends. Germline CDR1 is SGHVS and CDR2 is FQNEAQ. The DNA for the CDR3 is TGTGCCAGCAGCACGGGGGTGGCAGATACGCAGTATTTT. It translates to CASSTGVADTQYF.

V and J are TRBV6-1 and TRBJ1-1; the D gene is possibly TRBD1 (5 bases). V shed 6 bases and J shed 0 bases, with 11 bases lying between them. Germline V lookup: CDR1 MNHNS, CDR2 SASEGT. The CDR3 is 14 residues long. This CDR3 reads CASRSRAMNTEAFF. The CDR3 nucleotides are TGTGCCAGCAGGAGCAGGGCCATGAACACTGAAGCTTTCTTT.

The chain has TRBV29-1 and TRBJ2-1; TRBD1 matches at 7 bases. The CDR3 length is 15 residues. Germline trimming cut 1 base from V and 10 bases from J; bases unmatched to any gene: 13. Germline V gene sequence: CDR1 SQVTM, CDR2 ANQGSEA. CDR3 sequence (DNA): TGCAGCGTTGAAGTAGGCCTAACAGGGGCTGGCGAGCAGTTCTTC. As protein: CSVEVGLTGAGEQFF.

This clonotype was picked up a small number of times. V gene TRBV24-1 combines with J gene TRBJ2-2; no firm D call. This CDR3 is built from 14 residues. V lost 5 bases and J lost 6, with 12 bases in between. CDR1 KGHDR and CDR2 SFDVKD come from the germline V gene. The CDR3 loop reads CATSANVVSGELFF. CDR3 nucleotides: TGTGCCACCAGTGCCAATGTTGTCTCCGGGGAGCTGTTTTTT.

This rearrangement joins TRBV6-2 or TRBV6-3 to TRBJ1-5; D perhaps matches TRBD1 (5 bases). Trimming took off 9 bases at V and 4 bases at J, with 16 bases between the two ends. From germline, CDR1 is MNHEY and CDR2 SVGEGT. There are 14 residues in the CDR3. CDR3 region: CASTDGTPNQPQHF. CDR3 nucleotide sequence: TGTGCCAGTACGGACGGGACGCCGAATCAGCCCCAGCATTTT.

This clonotype came up a few times. V is TRBV6-2 or TRBV6-3 and J is TRBJ2-7, with D possibly matching TRBD1 (5 bases). V was trimmed by 7 bases and J by 6 bases, leaving 19 bases between them. Germline V gives CDR1 MNHEY, CDR2 SVGEGT. The CDR3 is made up of 14 amino acids. The CDR3 is CASTTDRGRGEQYF. CDR3 in DNA: TGTGCCAGCACTACCGACAGAGGCCGTGGCGAGCAGTACTTC.

This clonotype was seen repeatedly, ten times or more. The gene calls are TRBV14 and TRBJ2-7; 7 nucleotides line up with TRBD1. Germline V gene data show CDR1 as SGHDN and CDR2 as FVKESK. This CDR3 has 15 residues. Trimming cost V 0 bases and J 3 bases; bases outside gene matches: 5. CDR3 region: CASSQEGDRFYEQYF. CDR3 DNA sequence: TGTGCCAGCAGCCAAGAAGGGGACAGATTCTACGAGCAGTACTTC.

This clonotype was counted between two and nine times. The chain is built from TRBV6-1 and TRBJ2-5; D might be TRBD1 (5 bases). In germline, CDR1 is MNHNS, CDR2 SASEGT. V lost 0 bases and J 4 bases, leaving 15 bases between the germline ends. This CDR3 is built from 16 residues. The CDR3: CASSEALQGLRETQYF. The DNA of the CDR3 is TGTGCCAGCAGTGAAGCGCTTCAGGGATTGAGAGAGACCCAGTACTTC.